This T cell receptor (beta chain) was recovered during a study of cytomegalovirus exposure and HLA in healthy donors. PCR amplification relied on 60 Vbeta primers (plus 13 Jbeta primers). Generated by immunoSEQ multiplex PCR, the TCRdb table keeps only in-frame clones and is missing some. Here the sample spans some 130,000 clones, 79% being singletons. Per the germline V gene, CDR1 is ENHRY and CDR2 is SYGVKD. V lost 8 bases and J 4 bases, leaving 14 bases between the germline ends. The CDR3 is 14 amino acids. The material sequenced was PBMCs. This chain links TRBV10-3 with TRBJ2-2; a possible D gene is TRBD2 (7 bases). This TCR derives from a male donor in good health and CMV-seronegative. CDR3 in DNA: TGTGCCATCCGACCGGGGGGCGGCACCGGGGAGCTGTTTTTT. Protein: CAIRPGGGTGELFF.